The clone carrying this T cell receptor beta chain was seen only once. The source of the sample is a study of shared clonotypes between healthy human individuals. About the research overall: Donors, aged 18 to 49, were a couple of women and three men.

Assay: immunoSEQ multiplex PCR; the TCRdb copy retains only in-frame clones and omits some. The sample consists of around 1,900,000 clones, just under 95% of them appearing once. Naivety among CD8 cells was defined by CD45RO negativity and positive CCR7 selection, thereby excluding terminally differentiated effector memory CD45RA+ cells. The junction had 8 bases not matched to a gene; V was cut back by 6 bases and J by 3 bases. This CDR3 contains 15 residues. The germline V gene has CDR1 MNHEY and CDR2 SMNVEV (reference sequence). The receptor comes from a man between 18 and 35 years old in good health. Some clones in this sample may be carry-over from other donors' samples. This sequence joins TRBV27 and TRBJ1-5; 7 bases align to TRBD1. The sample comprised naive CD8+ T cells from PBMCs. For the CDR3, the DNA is TGTGCCAGCAGCCACGGACAGGCCAACAATCAGCCCCAGCATTTT. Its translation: CASSHGQANNQPQHF.